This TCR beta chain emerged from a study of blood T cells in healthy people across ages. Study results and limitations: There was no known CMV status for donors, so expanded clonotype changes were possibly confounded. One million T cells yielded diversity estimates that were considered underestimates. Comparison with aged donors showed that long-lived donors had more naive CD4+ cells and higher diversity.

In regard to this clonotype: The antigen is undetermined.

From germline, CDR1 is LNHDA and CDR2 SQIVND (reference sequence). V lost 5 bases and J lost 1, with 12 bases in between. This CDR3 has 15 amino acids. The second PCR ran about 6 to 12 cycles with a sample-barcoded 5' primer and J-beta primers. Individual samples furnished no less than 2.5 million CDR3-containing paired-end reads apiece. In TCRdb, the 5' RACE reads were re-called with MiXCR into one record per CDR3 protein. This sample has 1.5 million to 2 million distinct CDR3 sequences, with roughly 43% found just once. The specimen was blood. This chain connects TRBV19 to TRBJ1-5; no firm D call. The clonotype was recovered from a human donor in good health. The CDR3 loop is CASSAPGRSNQPQHF. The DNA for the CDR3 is TGTGCCAGTAGTGCCCCGGGCCGGAGCAATCAGCCCCAGCATTTT.